This record covers a single TCR beta chain. Its target is not known. This sample stems from a study of vaccination effects on CD4 cells after COVID-19. Expansion with viral peptide pools was applied to antigen-specific CD4+ T cells by the ViraFEST assay prior to sequencing. The culture ran for under eleven days, and then CD4+ T cells were isolated. PCR-confirmed SARS-CoV-2 infection occurred in the person between March and December 2020. Cultures received IL-2 medium that replaced half the medium on days 3 and 7. Trimming took 7 bases from V and 5 from J; bases not matched to a gene: 5. The length of the CDR3 is 14 residues. Germline V gene data show CDR1 as ENHRY and CDR2 as SYGVKD. Assay: immunoSEQ multiplex PCR; the TCRdb copy retains only in-frame clones and omits some. The data contain around 40,000 clones, under 80% of them singletons.

The source is a human donor who had a prior SARS-CoV-2 infection. The sequencing used CD4+ T cells from PBMCs cultured with a peptide pool, collected before COVID-19 vaccination. The chain couples TRBV10-3 to TRBJ2-1; 10 positions match TRBD2. The CDR3 nucleotides read TGTGCCATCAAGCGGGGGGGCATAAACAATGAGCAGTTCTTC. Protein sequence: CAIKRGGINNEQFF.